Below, one TCR beta chain is given with its context. During the collection period, no donor immune events like infections were recorded. Sequencing used immunoSEQ multiplex PCR; TCRdb keeps in-frame clones, though not all of them. The table shows approximately 130,000 clones, with approximately 86% occurring only once. These data belong to a study of identifying expanded T cells in peripheral blood. Germline V gene lookup returns CDR1 SGHRS and CDR2 YFSETQ. The CDR3 spans 18 residues. With 0 bases removed from V and 8 bases from J, the gap between germline ends came to 24 bases. The receptor was isolated from a person aged 18 to 75 in good health. The source material was blood. This chain links TRBV5-1 with TRBJ2-1, with D perhaps matching TRBD1 or TRBD2 (5 bases each). The CDR3 DNA is TGCGCCAGCAGCTTGGTCTTGGGGCTAGCCCAACCCTTGGATGAGCAGTTCTTC. It encodes CASSLVLGLAQPLDEQFF.